This entry features one T cell receptor (beta chain) sequence. Its antigen is as yet unknown. This same CDR3 is encoded by further DNA sequences in the sample. The PCR ran on 60 Vbeta and 13 Jbeta primers. The assay was immunoSEQ multiplex PCR, and TCRdb's table has in-frame clones only and misses some. The sample's table shows 150,000 to 200,000 clones. The CDR3 sequence is 15 residues long. CDR1 SEHNR and CDR2 FQNEAQ come from the germline V gene (reference sequence). V was clipped by 1 base and J by 6 bases, with 13 bases between them. These data come from a study of cytomegalovirus exposure and HLA in healthy donors. General study findings and limits: Later work found that TCR association rates differed between HLA loci; DRB1 had the most and HLA-C the fewest. Several V segments, TRBV6-2 and TRBV6-3 among them, could not be told apart and were dropped.

This receptor was obtained from a man under 40 in good health and CMV-seronegative. The sequencing sample was made of PBMCs. The rearrangement links TRBV7-9 to TRBJ2-1, with D perhaps TRBD1 (6 bases). This CDR3 reads CASSLGQGSSNEQFF. In nucleotides, the CDR3 is TGTGCCAGCAGCTTAGGGCAGGGGTCGAGCAATGAGCAGTTCTTC.